This T cell receptor beta chain was retrieved from a study of T cells after yellow fever vaccination. Findings and caveats of the study: Across the CD4 and CD8 compartments, a small share of clonotypes was present in both.

Germline values: CDR1 SGHTA, CDR2 FQGNSA. This CDR3 has 15 residues. Unmatched junction bases numbered 7, after V lost 6 bases and J lost 0 bases. Many counts were recorded for this clonotype. Its specificity is not known. In TCRdb, the 5' RACE reads were re-called with MiXCR into one record per CDR3 protein. The profile shows a few hundred thousand distinct CDR3 sequences, approximately 16% of them singletons. The V and J genes are TRBV7-2 and TRBJ1-2; 7 bases align to TRBD1. The origin of this receptor is a man between 18 and 35 years old who received the YFV17D yellow fever vaccine. Sample: PBMCs, taken 5 days after the first yellow fever vaccination. The chain's CDR3 is CASSLDRAANYGYTF. CDR3 bases: TGTGCCAGCAGTCTAGACAGGGCAGCTAACTATGGCTACACCTTC. Full variable domain (rest looked up from reference TRBV7-2 and TRBJ1-2): GAGVSQSPSNKVTEKGKDVELRCDPISGHTALYWYRQSLGQGLEFLIYFQGNSAPDKSGLPSDRFSAERTGGSVSTLTIQRTQQEDSAVYLCASSLDRAANYGYTFGSGTRLTVV.